These T cell receptor beta chains were read from a single sample in a study of T cell responses to AZD1222 COVID-19 vaccine. The repertoire was sequenced with immunoSEQ multiplex PCR; TCRdb's copy has only in-frame clones and lacks some. The sample includes about 270,000 clones, roughly 93% of them seen just once. Here the sequenced sample was peripheral blood, taken 28 days after the second AZD1222 dose. The origin of the receptors is an adult who received the AZD1222 COVID-19 vaccine. CDR3s include the opening cysteine and the closing phenylalanine or tryptophan. The order of the fields is V gene, J gene, CDR3 protein.

v_gene: TRBV3-1/TRBV3-2
j_gene: TRBJ2-3
CDR3aa: CASSLGLAADTQYF

v_gene: TRBV6-2/TRBV6-3
j_gene: TRBJ1-2
CDR3aa: CASSYVGSGGYGYTF

v_gene: TRBV6-6
j_gene: TRBJ1-1
CDR3aa: CASSLTTNTEAFF

v_gene: TRBV5-5
j_gene: TRBJ2-7
CDR3aa: CASSLRTEAEQYF

v_gene: TRBV28
j_gene: TRBJ2-7
CDR3aa: CASSLSGVREQYF

v_gene: TRBV5-5
j_gene: TRBJ1-6
CDR3aa: CASSRNEGGTYNSPLHF

v_gene: TRBV2
j_gene: TRBJ2-1
CDR3aa: CASSDGQGTNNEQFF

v_gene: TRBV7-8
j_gene: TRBJ1-6
CDR3aa: CASSSLIQGRRSPLHF

v_gene: TRBV30
j_gene: TRBJ1-1
CDR3aa: CAWSERGTEAFF

v_gene: TRBV18
j_gene: TRBJ2-1
CDR3aa: CASSPRDSSYNEQFF

v_gene: TRBV19
j_gene: TRBJ2-7
CDR3aa: CASSPDRSYEQYF

v_gene: TRBV18
j_gene: TRBJ1-1
CDR3aa: CASSLRDTEAFF

v_gene: TRBV30
j_gene: TRBJ2-5
CDR3aa: CAWTSGLADQETQYF

v_gene: TRBV10-3
j_gene: TRBJ2-7
CDR3aa: CAISSDKREQYF

v_gene: TRBV2
j_gene: TRBJ1-1
CDR3aa: CASETENTEAFF

v_gene: TRBV3-1/TRBV3-2
j_gene: TRBJ1-6
CDR3aa: CASSQSQESPLHF

v_gene: TRBV4-2
j_gene: TRBJ2-1
CDR3aa: CASSQTRASGSFNEQFF

v_gene: TRBV30
j_gene: TRBJ2-2
CDR3aa: CAWSVTSLGLAGRITGELFF

v_gene: TRBV3-1/TRBV3-2
j_gene: TRBJ2-7
CDR3aa: CASSQMTGVTYEQYF

v_gene: TRBV15
j_gene: TRBJ1-6
CDR3aa: CATSRDRGPLHF

v_gene: TRBV18
j_gene: TRBJ2-7
CDR3aa: CASSPGNTYEQYF

v_gene: TRBV6-6
j_gene: TRBJ2-1
CDR3aa: CASSYASGSHNEQFF

v_gene: TRBV19
j_gene: TRBJ1-5
CDR3aa: CASSIDRGSGPQHF

v_gene: TRBV2
j_gene: TRBJ1-2
CDR3aa: CASTNSNYGYTF

v_gene: TRBV5-4
j_gene: TRBJ2-1
CDR3aa: CASSLASSGYNEQFF

v_gene: TRBV7-2
j_gene: TRBJ1-1
CDR3aa: CASSLGLVITEAFF

v_gene: TRBV7-9
j_gene: TRBJ1-2
CDR3aa: CASSAPGVGYTF

v_gene: TRBV5-1
j_gene: TRBJ1-2
CDR3aa: CASSVDAQGYTF

v_gene: TRBV28
j_gene: TRBJ1-2
CDR3aa: CASSRPTGTGYGYTF

v_gene: TRBV19
j_gene: TRBJ2-2
CDR3aa: CASNPGLAGAGELFF

v_gene: TRBV7-9
j_gene: TRBJ1-2
CDR3aa: CASSLAGFFEGYTF